This T cell receptor beta chain was captured in a study of cytomegalovirus exposure and HLA in healthy donors. Study overall: The approximately 130 validation repertoires and the 666 first-cohort repertoires shared a platform, a later analysis reported.

Here immunoSEQ multiplex PCR was the method, and the copy in TCRdb shows in-frame clones only, minus some. The sample carries under 140,000 clones, around 90% recorded once. Study-wide results and caveats: Rarity characterized most TCR sequences, yet some public TCRs appeared in many donors. According to a later analysis, TCR clusters from the first cohort tended to co-occur in the 120 or so validation repertoires.

On this clone itself: Its antigen is currently unknown.

Sequences were obtained from PBMCs. The source is a woman in her late teens or twenties in good health and CMV-seronegative.

The CDR3 bases are TGTGCCAGCAGCTTAACAGGAGATCCAGAGACCCAGTACTTC. It specifies CASSLTGDPETQYF. The V call is TRBV7-3, the J call TRBJ2-5; the D is unclear. This CDR3 comprises 14 residues. CDR1 and CDR2 from the germline V gene are SGHTA and FQGTGA. Trimming pared 0 bases from V and 4 bases from J, leaving 9 bases between. The full variable domain, its missing parts supplied by reference TRBV7-3 and TRBJ2-5, is GAGVSQTPSNKVTEKGKYVELRCDPISGHTALYWYRQSLGQGPEFLIYFQGTGAADDSGLPNDRFFAVRPEGSVSTLKIQRTERGDSAVYLCASSLTGDPETQYFGPGTRLLVL.